A single sample is the source of the 29 T cell receptor beta chains below, sequenced in a study of blood T cell repertoires in COVID-19 (dated by TCRdb to 2020 to 2021). The library was obtained by the immunoSEQ multiplex PCR assay. Drawn from immuneACCESS, this table holds only the in-frame rearrangements with V and J called that TCRdb kept. Clones are partly lost; checked studies trace under half to an unresolved V gene and leave the rest unexplained. The sample includes 290,000 or so clones, with around 85% observed a single time. Of the sample, 5% to 6.5% is held by the ten largest clones. Sequencing was performed on peripheral blood. The receptors originated from a man in his fifties with active or convalescent COVID-19.

The chain links TRBV7-2 to TRBJ2-7; the D gene is possibly TRBD1 (5 bases). Per germline, CDR1 SGHTA and CDR2 FQGNSA. The CDR3 has 13 residues. Trimming took off 7 bases at V and 5 bases at J, with 15 bases between the two ends. Written as DNA, the CDR3 is TGTGCCAGCACCTACAGGCCGACCAACGAGCAGTACTTC. As protein: CASTYRPTNEQYF.

The rearrangement uses TRBV7-9 and TRBJ2-7, with a tentative D call TRBD2 (5 bases). V was trimmed by 5 bases and J by 3 bases, leaving 11 bases between them. This CDR3 contains 13 residues. Germline V gives CDR1 SEHNR, CDR2 FQNEAQ (reference sequence). The CDR3 loop is CASSATGFYEQYF. The CDR3 nucleotides read TGTGCCAGCAGCGCTACGGGATTCTACGAGCAGTACTTC.

The V call is TRBV18, the J call TRBJ1-4; the D gene is possibly TRBD1 (5 bases). Trimming took 0 bases from V and 9 from J, leaving 14 bases between them. The CDR3 has 15 residues. The germline gives CDR1 KGHSH, CDR2 LQKENI. The CDR3 bases are TGTGCCAGCTCACCACCCTCTCAGGGTGGCAAAAAACTGTTTTTT. It encodes CASSPPSQGGKKLFF.

This chain links TRBV5-1 with TRBJ2-3, with D maybe TRBD2 (5 bases). Trimming took off 1 base at V and 6 bases at J, with 15 bases between the two ends. Germline loops: CDR1 SGHRS, CDR2 YFSETQ. CDR3 length: 15 residues. The CDR3 protein is CASSLMSGGRDTQYF. CDR3 nucleotide sequence: TGCGCCAGCAGCTTGATGAGCGGTGGTCGCGATACGCAGTATTTT.

The chain is built from TRBV7-3 and TRBJ1-6; D ambiguous. V lost 0 bases to trimming and J lost 8 bases, with 11 bases between them. The V gene's germline CDR1 is SGHTA and CDR2 FQGTGA. There are 15 residues in the CDR3. In nucleotides, the CDR3 is TGTGCCAGCAGCTTAACCGCGGGGAGATATTCACCCCTCCACTTT. Translated: CASSLTAGRYSPLHF.

The chain links TRBV30 to TRBJ1-6, with 9 bases aligning to TRBD1. The germline V gene has CDR1 GTSNPN and CDR2 SVGIG (reference sequence). The CDR3 loop spans 17 amino acids. V lost 3 bases and J lost 4; bases outside the gene matches: 10. The CDR3 region is CAWSPEMGTGYNSPLHF. CDR3 nucleotide sequence: TGTGCCTGGAGCCCCGAAATGGGGACAGGGTATAATTCACCCCTCCACTTT.

The chain couples TRBV9 to TRBJ1-6; 7 bases line up with TRBD1. Germline-derived CDR1 and CDR2 are SGDLS and YYNGEE. This CDR3 comprises 15 residues. V lost 3 bases and J lost 9; bases outside the gene matches: 9. CDR3 DNA sequence: TGTGCCAGCAGCGCTCGACAGGGTCTGGGTTCACCCCTCCACTTT. Protein: CASSARQGLGSPLHF. Full variable domain (remainder filled in from reference TRBV9 and TRBJ1-6): DSGVTQTPKHLITATGQRVTLRCSPRSGDLSVYWYQQSLDQGLQFLIQYYNGEERAKGNILERFSAQQFPDLHSELNLSSLELGDSALYFCASSARQGLGSPLHFGNGTRLTVT.

The genes are TRBV6-5 and TRBJ1-5; 7 bases are a match to TRBD1. J gave up 4 bases and V 4 bases, and 4 bases lay outside the gene matches. The CDR3 contains 14 residues. CDR1 MNHEY and CDR2 SVGAGI come from the germline V gene. CDR3 loop: CASSWSGGNQPQHF. CDR3 coding DNA: TGTGCCAGCAGTTGGTCAGGGGGTAATCAGCCCCAGCATTTT.

The chain links TRBV28 to TRBJ1-5; possible D gene TRBD1, 6 bases. Germline assignment: CDR1 MDHEN and CDR2 SYDVKM. Trimming removed 3 bases from V and 4 bases from J, with 16 bases in between. The CDR3 has 16 residues. This chain's CDR3 is CASSFLQGRGNQPQHF. As DNA, the CDR3 is TGTGCCAGCAGTTTCCTACAGGGTAGGGGGAATCAGCCCCAGCATTTT.

The J gene is TRBJ1-1, the V gene TRBV3-1 (or the pseudogene TRBV3-2), with D tentatively TRBD1 (5 bases). Trimming took 4 bases from V and 1 from J, leaving 7 bases between them. This CDR3 spans 13 amino acids. CDR1 and CDR2 (germline): LGHDT, YNNKEL (reference sequence). The chain's CDR3 is CASSRGTNTEAFF. The DNA for the CDR3 is TGTGCCAGCAGCCGCGGGACGAACACTGAAGCTTTCTTT.

The chain employs TRBV5-6 and TRBJ2-2, with TRBD1 matching over 10 bases. The ends lost 1 base at V and 4 bases at J; junction bases unmatched: 4. CDR3 length: 16 amino acids. Germline V lookup: CDR1 SGHDT, CDR2 YYEEEE. The CDR3 spells CASSLPGTGATGELFF. CDR3 DNA sequence: TGTGCCAGCAGCTTGCCCGGGACAGGGGCCACCGGGGAGCTGTTTTTT.

The V call is TRBV11-2, the J call TRBJ2-1; TRBD2 matches 11 bases. Germline CDR1 is SGHAT and CDR2 is FQNNGV. Losses at the gene ends were 5 bases for V and 9 bases for J; bases not matched to a gene: 12. This CDR3 is 16 amino acids long. As DNA, the CDR3 is TGTGCCAGCAGCCTAGGAACTAGCGGGAGAAGAGGTGAGCAGTTCTTC. Protein: CASSLGTSGRRGEQFF.

The chain combines TRBV14 with TRBJ2-1; the match to TRBD2 covers 13 bases. The CDR3 extends over 15 amino acids. The V gene's germline CDR1 is SGHDN and CDR2 FVKESK. Trimming at V came to 2 bases and at J to 9 bases, leaving 4 bases not matched to a gene. The CDR3 nucleotides are TGTGCCAGCAGCCAAAGGACTAGCGGGAGAGGTGAGCAGTTCTTC. Translating gives CASSQRTSGRGEQFF.

This CDR3 is CSASPAGGPGEQFF. In DNA, the CDR3 is TGCAGTGCTAGTCCGGCGGGAGGGCCGGGGGAGCAGTTCTTC. This sequence joins TRBV20-1 and TRBJ2-1, with 9 bases identical to TRBD2. CDR1 and CDR2 from the germline V gene are DFQATT and SNEGSKA (reference sequence). The CDR3 is made up of 14 amino acids. V trimming: 3 bases; J trimming: 10 bases; junction bases outside the gene matches: 10.

The genes are TRBV30 and TRBJ1-1, with D uncertain. This CDR3 contains 13 residues. Germline CDR1 and CDR2: GTSNPN and SVGIG (reference sequence). Trimming pared 3 bases from V and 5 bases from J, leaving 13 bases between. The CDR3 DNA follows: TGTGCCTGGAGGGGTGGGCGGAGGACTGAAGCTTTCTTT. Translated: CAWRGGRRTEAFF.

This rearrangement joins TRBV30 to TRBJ1-2; D remains ambiguous. The CDR3 totals 17 residues. CDR1 is GTSNPN, CDR2 SVGIG, per germline (reference sequence). Between the trimmed V and J ends, which lost 4 bases and 0 bases, there was a span of 21 bases. The CDR3 nucleotides read TGTGCCTGGACAAACCCGGCCCGACAACCCTCTAACTATGGCTACACCTTC. Protein: CAWTNPARQPSNYGYTF.

CDR3: CASSFGLAAETQYF. The CDR3 nucleotides read TGTGCCAGCAGCTTCGGACTAGCGGCAGAGACCCAGTACTTC. The chain combines TRBV7-8 with TRBJ2-5; 10 positions match TRBD2. V shed 3 bases, J shed 4 bases, and the junction held 2 bases outside the gene matches. Germline-derived CDR1 and CDR2 are SGHVS and FQNEAQ. This CDR3 is built from 14 residues.

The chain uses TRBV6-5 and TRBJ2-5; TRBD1 aligns across 7 bases. In germline, CDR1 is MNHEY, CDR2 SVGAGI. The V segment lost 6 bases and the J segment 4 bases; nucleotides outside the gene matches: 8. The CDR3 runs 14 residues. CDR3 nucleotides: TGTGCCAGCAGCACAGGGGCAGTAGTAGAGACCCAGTACTTC. Protein product: CASSTGAVVETQYF.

The V gene is TRBV28, the J gene TRBJ1-5, with D possibly being TRBD1 (5 bases). The germline V gene has CDR1 MDHEN and CDR2 SYDVKM. This CDR3 is 16 amino acids long. V was clipped by 2 bases and J by 1 base, with 12 bases between them. The CDR3 region is CASSLNRGRSNQPQHF. The CDR3 DNA sequence: TGTGCCAGCAGTTTAAACCGGGGGAGAAGCAATCAGCCCCAGCATTTT.

In its sample, this clone was seen a few times. Relative to the germline gene, one junction end is altered; a read error may explain this. This chain connects TRBV2 to TRBJ2-7; TRBD1 agrees at 9 bases. The CDR3 is 11 residues long. Germline CDR1 SNHLY, CDR2 FYNNEI. CDR3 in DNA: TGTGCCAGCAGTCCACAAGGACAGGGGCACTTC. It codes for CASSPQGQGHF.

The chain joins TRBV29-1 to TRBJ1-1; no reliable D call. With 4 bases removed from V and 0 bases from J, the gap between germline ends came to 6 bases. CDR1 and CDR2 from the germline V gene are SQVTM and ANQGSEA. The CDR3 loop spans 12 amino acids. In nucleotides, the CDR3 is TGCAGCGTTGGAGACATGAACACTGAAGCTTTCTTT. Translated: CSVGDMNTEAFF.

The chain joins TRBV6-1 to TRBJ1-5; D unresolved. V shed 2 bases and J shed 4 bases, with 12 bases lying between them. Looked up from germline, CDR1 is MNHNS and CDR2 is SASEGT. The CDR3 extends over 15 amino acids. Here the CDR3 DNA reads TGTGCCAGCAGTGAACTGGGAGGGAGGAATCAGCCCCAGCATTTT. This encodes CASSELGGRNQPQHF.

This clone was picked up one time. The rearrangement joins TRBV7-8 to TRBJ2-7; D perhaps matches TRBD1 (6 bases). The length of the CDR3 is 13 residues. V dropped 3 bases and J dropped 1 base, with 7 bases sitting between them. CDR1 and CDR2 from the germline V gene are SGHVS and FQNEAQ. CDR3 nucleotide sequence: TGTGCCAGCAGCTTCCAGGGGTCCTACGAGCAGTACTTC. It is translated as CASSFQGSYEQYF.

The V gene is TRBV4-1, the J gene TRBJ2-3; unclear D gene. The CDR3 sequence is 12 residues long. The germline V gene encodes CDR1 MGHRA and CDR2 YSYEKL. Trimming cost V 0 bases and J 10 bases, with 8 bases left between them. In DNA, the CDR3 is TGCGCCAGCAGCCAAGAGGGTCGGGCGCAGTATTTT. Amino acid sequence: CASSQEGRAQYF.

This chain joins TRBV27 and TRBJ2-5; 8 positions match TRBD1. From germline, CDR1 is MNHEY and CDR2 SMNVEV (reference sequence). This CDR3 contains 15 residues. J was trimmed by 4 bases and V by 5 bases; bases with no gene match: 9. The CDR3 is CASSPGQGRGETQYF. As DNA, the CDR3 is TGTGCCAGCAGTCCCGGACAGGGTAGGGGAGAGACCCAGTACTTC.

This clone was seen only once. The V call is TRBV7-6, the J call TRBJ2-3; no definite D call. CDR1 is SGHVS and CDR2 is FNYEAQ in the germline V gene. The CDR3 runs 13 residues. V was trimmed by 4 bases and J by 4 bases, leaving 9 bases between them. CDR3 in amino acids: CASSSRRADTQYF. The CDR3 nucleotides read TGTGCCAGCAGCTCAAGACGGGCAGATACGCAGTATTTT. Filled out from reference TRBV7-6 and TRBJ2-3, the complete variable domain reads GAGVSQSPRYKVTKRGQDVALRCDPISGHVSLYWYRQALGQGPEFLTYFNYEAQQDKSGLPNDRFSAERPEGSISTLTIQRTEQRDSAMYRCASSSRRADTQYFGPGTRLTVL.

V usage is TRBV19 and J usage is TRBJ2-1; possible D gene TRBD2, 5 bases. V was clipped by 4 bases and J by 9 bases, with 16 bases between them. CDR1 is LNHDA and CDR2 is SQIVND in the germline V gene (reference sequence). The CDR3 has 14 amino acids. CDR3 sequence reads: CASSTKPGIIEQFF. As DNA, the CDR3 is TGTGCCAGTAGTACTAAGCCGGGGATAATTGAGCAGTTCTTC.

This chain uses TRBV11-2 with TRBJ1-5; TRBD1 matches at 7 bases. The V segment lost 5 bases and the J segment 0 bases; nucleotides outside the gene matches: 13. CDR3 length equals 18 residues. Germline V gene data show CDR1 as SGHAT and CDR2 as FQNNGV. CDR3 sequence: CASSQRVGTVYSNQPQHF. Written as DNA, the CDR3 is TGTGCCAGCAGCCAACGGGTGGGGACAGTTTATAGCAATCAGCCCCAGCATTTT.

The chain employs TRBV5-1 and TRBJ2-3, with D tentatively TRBD2 (7 bases). The germline gives CDR1 SGHRS, CDR2 YFSETQ. The V end lost 1 base, the J end lost 8 bases, and 11 bases lay between the germline ends. This CDR3 has 13 amino acids. The CDR3 DNA reads TGCGCCAGCAGCTTGTGGGAGGGGGTTACGCAGTATTTT. Protein: CASSLWEGVTQYF.